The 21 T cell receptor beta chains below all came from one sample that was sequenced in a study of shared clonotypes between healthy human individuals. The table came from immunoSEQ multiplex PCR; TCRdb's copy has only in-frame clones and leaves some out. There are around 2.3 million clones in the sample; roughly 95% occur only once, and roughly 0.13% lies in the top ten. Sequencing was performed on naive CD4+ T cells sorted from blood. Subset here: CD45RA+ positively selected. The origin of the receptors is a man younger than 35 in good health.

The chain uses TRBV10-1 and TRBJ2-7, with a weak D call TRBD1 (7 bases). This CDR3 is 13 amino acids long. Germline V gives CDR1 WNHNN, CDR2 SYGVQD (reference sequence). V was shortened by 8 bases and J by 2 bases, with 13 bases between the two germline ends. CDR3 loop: CASSRGVAYEQYF. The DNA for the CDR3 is TGCGCCAGCTCCAGGGGGGTCGCCTACGAGCAGTACTTC.

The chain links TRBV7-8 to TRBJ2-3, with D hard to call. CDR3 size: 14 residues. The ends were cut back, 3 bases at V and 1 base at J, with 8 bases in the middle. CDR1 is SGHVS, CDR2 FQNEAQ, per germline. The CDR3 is CASSFTTGTDTQYF. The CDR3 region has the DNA TGTGCCAGCAGCTTTACTACGGGCACAGATACGCAGTATTTT.

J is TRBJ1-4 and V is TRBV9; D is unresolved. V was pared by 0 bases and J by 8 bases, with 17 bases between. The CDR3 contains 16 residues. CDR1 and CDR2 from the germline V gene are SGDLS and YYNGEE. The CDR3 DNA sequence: TGTGCCAGCAGCGTAGGCACACGCCGGGAGGGCGAAAAACTGTTTTTT. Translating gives CASSVGTRREGEKLFF.

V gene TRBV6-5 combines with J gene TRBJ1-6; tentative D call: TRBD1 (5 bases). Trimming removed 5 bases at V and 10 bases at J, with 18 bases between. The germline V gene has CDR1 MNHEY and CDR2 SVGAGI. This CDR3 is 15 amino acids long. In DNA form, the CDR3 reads TGTGCCAGCAGTCGACTAAAAGGGGCAGAGTCACCCCTCCACTTT. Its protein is CASSRLKGAESPLHF.

The CDR3 bases are TGCGCCAGCAGCGCCTCAGGGAACCCAAACACTGAAGCTTTCTTT. This sequence encodes CASSASGNPNTEAFF. The rearrangement joins TRBV5-1 to TRBJ1-1; the D gene is possibly TRBD1 (5 bases). V lost 4 bases and J lost 2, with 15 bases in between. The length of the CDR3 is 15 residues. Germline CDR1 SGHRS, CDR2 YFSETQ.

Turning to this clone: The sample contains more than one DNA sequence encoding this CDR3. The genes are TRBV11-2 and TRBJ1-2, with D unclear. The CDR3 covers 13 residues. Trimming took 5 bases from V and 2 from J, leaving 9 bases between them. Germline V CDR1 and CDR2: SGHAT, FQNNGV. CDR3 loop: CASSLGRNYGYTF. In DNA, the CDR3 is TGTGCCAGCAGCCTAGGACGGAACTATGGCTACACCTTC. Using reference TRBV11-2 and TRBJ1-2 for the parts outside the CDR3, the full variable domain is EAGVAQSPRYKIIEKRQSVAFWCNPISGHATLYWYQQILGQGPKLLIQFQNNGVVDDSQLPKDRFSAERLKGVDSTLKIQPAKLEDSAVYLCASSLGRNYGYTFGSGTRLTVV.

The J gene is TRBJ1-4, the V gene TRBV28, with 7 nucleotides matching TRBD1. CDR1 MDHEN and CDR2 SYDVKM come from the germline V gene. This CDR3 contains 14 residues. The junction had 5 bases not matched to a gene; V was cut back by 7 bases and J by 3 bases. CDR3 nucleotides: TGTGCCAGCACCGAGACAGGGCCTAATGAAAAACTGTTTTTT. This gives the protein CASTETGPNEKLFF.

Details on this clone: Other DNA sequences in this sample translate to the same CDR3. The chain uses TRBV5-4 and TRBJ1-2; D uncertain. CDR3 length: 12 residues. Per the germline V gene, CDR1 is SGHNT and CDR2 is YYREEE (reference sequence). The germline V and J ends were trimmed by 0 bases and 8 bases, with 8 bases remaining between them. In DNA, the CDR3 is TGTGCCAGCAGCTTGGTAGGGAACGGCTACACCTTC. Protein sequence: CASSLVGNGYTF.

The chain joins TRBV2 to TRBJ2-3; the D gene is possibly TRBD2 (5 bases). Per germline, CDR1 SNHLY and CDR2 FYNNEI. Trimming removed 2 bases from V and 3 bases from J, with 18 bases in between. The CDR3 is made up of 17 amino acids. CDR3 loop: CASSELIWGVKTDTQYF. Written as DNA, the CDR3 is TGTGCCAGCAGTGAACTTATTTGGGGAGTTAAGACAGATACGCAGTATTTT.

The CDR3 spells CASRSGTGRGYEQYF. Written as DNA, the CDR3 is TGTGCCAGCAGATCCGGGACAGGTCGGGGTTACGAGCAGTACTTC. The chain joins TRBV6-5 to TRBJ2-7; TRBD1 aligns across 8 bases. CDR3 length: 15 residues. Trimming removed 6 bases from V and 4 bases from J; junction bases left unmatched: 11. The germline V gene encodes CDR1 MNHEY and CDR2 SVGAGI.

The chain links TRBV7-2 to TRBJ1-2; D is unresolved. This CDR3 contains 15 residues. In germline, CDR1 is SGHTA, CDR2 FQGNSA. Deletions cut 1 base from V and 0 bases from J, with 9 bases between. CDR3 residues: CASSLVSLSNYGYTF. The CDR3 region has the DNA TGTGCCAGCAGCTTAGTATCGCTTTCTAACTATGGCTACACCTTC.

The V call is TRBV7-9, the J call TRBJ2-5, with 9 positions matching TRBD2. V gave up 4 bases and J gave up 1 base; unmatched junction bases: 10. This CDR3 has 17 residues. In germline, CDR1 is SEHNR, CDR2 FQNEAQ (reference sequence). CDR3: CASSSATSGRPQETQYF. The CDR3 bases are TGTGCCAGCAGCTCGGCCACTAGCGGGCGTCCCCAAGAGACCCAGTACTTC.

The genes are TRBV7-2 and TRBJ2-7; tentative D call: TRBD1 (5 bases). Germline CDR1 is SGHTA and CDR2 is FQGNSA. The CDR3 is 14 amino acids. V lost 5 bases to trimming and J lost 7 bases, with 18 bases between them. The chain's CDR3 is CASSPTGQGLEQYF. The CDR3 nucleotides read TGTGCCAGCAGCCCTACCGGGCAGGGTTTAGAGCAGTACTTC.

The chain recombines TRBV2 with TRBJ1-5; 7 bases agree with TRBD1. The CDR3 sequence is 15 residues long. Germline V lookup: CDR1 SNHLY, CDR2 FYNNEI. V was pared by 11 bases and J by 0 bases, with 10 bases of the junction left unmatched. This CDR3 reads CASGPGQYSNQPQHF. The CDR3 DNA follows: TGTGCCTCTGGACCGGGACAGTATAGCAATCAGCCCCAGCATTTT.

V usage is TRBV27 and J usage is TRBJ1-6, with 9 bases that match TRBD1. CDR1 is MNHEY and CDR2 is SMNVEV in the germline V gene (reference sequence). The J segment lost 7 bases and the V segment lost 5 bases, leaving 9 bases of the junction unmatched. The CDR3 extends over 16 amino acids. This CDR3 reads CASSLGQGRKNSPLHF. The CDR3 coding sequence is TGTGCCAGCAGTCTCGGACAGGGGCGGAAAAATTCACCCCTCCACTTT.

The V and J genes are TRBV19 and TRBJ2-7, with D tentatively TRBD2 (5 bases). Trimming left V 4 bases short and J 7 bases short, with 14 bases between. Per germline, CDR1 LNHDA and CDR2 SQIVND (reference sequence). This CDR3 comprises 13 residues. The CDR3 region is CASSTSPTGEQYF. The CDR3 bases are TGTGCCAGTAGTACCTCGCCGACGGGGGAGCAGTACTTC.

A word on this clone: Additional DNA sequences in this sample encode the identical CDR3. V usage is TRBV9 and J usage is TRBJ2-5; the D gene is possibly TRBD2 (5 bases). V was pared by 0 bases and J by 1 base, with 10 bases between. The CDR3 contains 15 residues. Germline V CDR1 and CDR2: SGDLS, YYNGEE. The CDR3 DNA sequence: TGTGCCAGCAGCGTAGCCCTCGGGGTCCAAGAGACCCAGTACTTC. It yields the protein CASSVALGVQETQYF.

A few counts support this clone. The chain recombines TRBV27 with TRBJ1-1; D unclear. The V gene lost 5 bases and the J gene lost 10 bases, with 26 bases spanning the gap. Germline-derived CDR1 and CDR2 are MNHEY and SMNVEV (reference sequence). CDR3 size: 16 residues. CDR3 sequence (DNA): TGTGCCAGCAGTCTGGATCTTGAGGACGCGGTACGGGCAGCTTTCTTT. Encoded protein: CASSLDLEDAVRAAFF.

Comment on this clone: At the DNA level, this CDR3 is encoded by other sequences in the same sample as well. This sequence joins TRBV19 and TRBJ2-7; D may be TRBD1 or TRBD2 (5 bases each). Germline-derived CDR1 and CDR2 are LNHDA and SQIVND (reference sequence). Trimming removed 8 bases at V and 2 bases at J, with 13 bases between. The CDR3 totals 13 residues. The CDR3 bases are TGTGCCAGTTCCGGGACCGGACCCTACGAGCAGTACTTC. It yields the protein CASSGTGPYEQYF.

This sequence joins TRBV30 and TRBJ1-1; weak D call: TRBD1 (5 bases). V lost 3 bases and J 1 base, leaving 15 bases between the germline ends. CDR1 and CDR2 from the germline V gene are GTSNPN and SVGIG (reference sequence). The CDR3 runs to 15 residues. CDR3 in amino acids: CAWSGRAGGNTEAFF. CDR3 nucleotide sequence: TGTGCCTGGAGCGGCCGCGCGGGGGGGAACACTGAAGCTTTCTTT. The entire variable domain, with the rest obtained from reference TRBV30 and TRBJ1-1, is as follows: SQTIHQWPATLVQPVGSPLSLECTVEGTSNPNLYWYRQAAGRGLQLLFYSVGIGQISSEVPQNLSASRPQDRQFILSSKKLLLSDSGFYLCAWSGRAGGNTEAFFGQGTRLTVV.

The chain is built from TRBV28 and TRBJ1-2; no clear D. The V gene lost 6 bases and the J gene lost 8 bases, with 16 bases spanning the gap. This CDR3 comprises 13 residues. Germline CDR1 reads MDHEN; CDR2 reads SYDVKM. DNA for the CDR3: TGTGCCAGCAGCCCGCCCACGTCGCGAGGCTACACCTTC. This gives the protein CASSPPTSRGYTF.